The following is a T cell receptor (beta chain) sequence with its context. Its antigen is unidentified. This CDR3 region has 13 residues. Trimming removed 5 bases at V and 7 bases at J, with 11 bases between. CDR1 is SGHNT and CDR2 is YENEEA in the germline V gene. Approximately 100 mL of blood, on average, came from one heparinised draw per donor. The source of the sample is a study of beta chain features in type 1 diabetes. Whole-study results and caveats: The naive, central memory and Treg TCRB repertoires looked more alike in patients than they did in healthy donors. Shortening that was moderate but significant affected the TCRB CDR3s of Type 1 diabetes patients in all four CD4+ subsets. Here, the possible influence of HLA type (on TCRB rearrangement) remained unresolved.

Sequenced material consisted of expressed TCRB transcripts (all of the isolated RNA was reverse transcribed). The read count averaged approximately 3.5 million across naive, central memory and regulatory T cell samples. The protocol was immunoSEQ multiplex PCR, while the TCRdb copy is restricted to in-frame clones and leaves out a portion. The sample lists about 27,000 clones, roughly three fifths seen once, with under 1.5% in the top ten. This sequence originates from a woman aged 18-29 years with type 1 diabetes. The genes are TRBV11-3 and TRBJ2-2; no clear D. The sample consisted of Tregs from blood. The CDR3 is CASSPYYNGELFF. CDR3 sequence (DNA): TGTGCCAGCAGCCCATACTACAACGGGGAGCTGTTTTTT.